This section outlines one T cell receptor beta chain sequence together with its context. Its specificity is unknown. The CDR3 covers 13 residues. CDR1 and CDR2 from the germline V gene are LNHDA and SQIVND (reference sequence). V lost 8 bases and J 7 bases, leaving 15 bases between the germline ends. These data come from a study of cytomegalovirus exposure and HLA in healthy donors. Study as a whole: Of the donors genotyped, several hundred in all, about 80% fell in the Caucasian-associated ancestry cluster. Study findings and constraints: Sequencing likely generated an artifact that appeared as a cluster of highly shared sequence variants. Cytomegalovirus association was listed for about 160 TCR beta chains.

PCR involved 60 Vbeta and 13 Jbeta primers. In the source study's methods: An analysis performed later counted roughly 80 million unique TCR beta chains (roughly 10 million of them shared). Data came from immunoSEQ multiplex PCR; TCRdb stores just in-frame clones and leaves some out. D and trimming were read from the DNA, whereas the V and J calls and clone size are those reported in that table. Altogether fewer than 95,000 clones are present, 80% being singletons, with the ten largest covering roughly 2%. The gene calls are TRBV19 and TRBJ1-5, with D perhaps matching TRBD1 (5 bases). This clonotype was sampled from a young man in good health and CMV-seronegative. The sample consisted of PBMCs. The CDR3: CASSGHLSQPQHF. In nucleotides, the CDR3 is TGTGCCAGTTCTGGACATCTGTCCCAGCCCCAGCATTTT.